Shown below are 27 T cell receptor beta chains from a single sample sequenced in a study of CD8 T cells in ankylosing spondylitis. TCRdb independently ran MiXCR on the 5' RACE reads; one entry per CDR3 protein. In the table there are 300,000 to 350,000 distinct CDR3 sequences, 14% to 15% of which are singletons. Sample: blood, either unsorted or a sorted T cell fraction (not recorded which). The receptor source for this set is a male donor with ankylosing spondylitis or in good health (not recorded which).

This clonotype occurred once. The chain recombines TRBV5-1 with TRBJ2-3; 12 bases are a match to TRBD2. The CDR3 is 14 residues long. V gave up 6 bases and J gave up 4 bases; unmatched junction bases: 3. CDR1 and CDR2 from the germline V gene are SGHRS and YFSETQ. DNA of the CDR3: TGCGCCAGCAATGGACTAGCGGGATCAGATACGCAGTATTTT. Amino acid sequence: CASNGLAGSDTQYF.

This chain joins TRBV3-1 and TRBJ2-3, with 8 bases identical to TRBD2. Germline V gene sequence: CDR1 LGHDT, CDR2 YNNKEL (reference sequence). The CDR3 consists of 13 residues. V gave up 4 bases and J gave up 14 bases; unmatched junction bases: 11. CDR3 DNA sequence: TGTGCCAGCAGCCTTAAACCGGGACTAGTTCCGTATTTT. Translation: CASSLKPGLVPYF.

The chain uses TRBV20-1 and TRBJ2-7, with D perhaps TRBD1 (6 bases). This CDR3 comprises 14 residues. The V gene lost 3 bases and the J gene lost 3 bases, with 15 bases spanning the gap. Germline V gives CDR1 DFQATT, CDR2 SNEGSKA (reference sequence). CDR3 region: CSASPDRTIYEQYF. The CDR3 region has the DNA TGCAGTGCTAGCCCGGACAGAACAATCTACGAGCAGTACTTC.

The J gene is TRBJ1-2, the V gene TRBV5-1; the D is unclear. V was pared by 5 bases and J by 4 bases, with 15 bases between. The CDR3 is 14 amino acids. Germline assignment: CDR1 SGHRS and CDR2 YFSETQ. CDR3 in DNA: TGCGCCAGCAGGTCCGACCCGGCGGGCTATGGCTACACCTTC. Its translation: CASRSDPAGYGYTF.

The chain carries TRBV15 and TRBJ1-4, with unresolved D. CDR1 and CDR2 from the germline V gene are LNHNV and YYDKDF (reference sequence). The CDR3 is 13 amino acids. Trimming stripped 0 bases from V and 8 bases from J, with 7 bases between. The CDR3 bases are TGTGCCACCAGCAGAGAGTTTAGGGAAAAACTGTTTTTT. Encoded protein: CATSREFREKLFF.

The J gene is TRBJ2-6, the V gene TRBV19; the D is unclear. Trimming removed 1 base from V and 1 base from J, with 2 bases in between. Germline lookup yields CDR1 LNHDA and CDR2 SQIVND (reference sequence). The CDR3 is 14 amino acids. The CDR3 sequence is CASSIGSGANVLTF. Here the CDR3 DNA reads TGTGCCAGTAGTATAGGATCTGGGGCCAACGTCCTGACTTTC.

The chain links TRBV13 to TRBJ2-2, with a tentative D call TRBD2 (6 bases). CDR3 length: 17 residues. V was pared by 2 bases and J by 6 bases, with 19 bases between. Per the germline V gene, CDR1 is PRHDT and CDR2 is FYEKMQ (reference sequence). The CDR3 nucleotides are TGTGCCAGCAGCTTATTCGGGGAAAAGCGCGGGGCCGGGGAGCTGTTTTTT. This gives the protein CASSLFGEKRGAGELFF.

The chain carries TRBV10-3 and TRBJ1-2; TRBD1 is a possible D gene (5 bases). The germline V gene has CDR1 ENHRY and CDR2 SYGVKD. The CDR3 consists of 17 residues. The V and J ends lost 0 bases and 2 bases respectively, with 16 bases between them. In DNA form, the CDR3 reads TGTGCCATCAGTGAGTCCCTGGACGGGGACCTCAACTATGGCTACACCTTC. Its translation: CAISESLDGDLNYGYTF.

The V and J genes are TRBV5-6 and TRBJ2-5; unclear D gene. The V gene's germline CDR1 is SGHDT and CDR2 YYEEEE. This CDR3 is built from 16 residues. The V and J ends lost 3 bases and 1 base respectively, with 16 bases between them. CDR3 DNA: TGTGCCAGCAGCTCCCTCCCAAGGCCGGGCCAAGAGACCCAGTACTTC. This codes for CASSSLPRPGQETQYF.

The sample holds a few counts of this clonotype. This sequence joins TRBV29-1 and TRBJ2-5; D is possibly TRBD2 (5 bases). Trimming shortened V by 7 bases and J by 2 bases, and 11 bases separated the two germline ends. The CDR3 length is 12 residues. The germline gives CDR1 SQVTM, CDR2 ANQGSEA. The CDR3 reads CSGSGRQETQYF. The DNA of the CDR3 is TGCAGCGGGAGCGGACGACAAGAGACCCAGTACTTC.

This clonotype was detected a few times. The chain joins TRBV3-1 to TRBJ2-1; D is possibly TRBD2 (6 bases). The CDR3 is 16 amino acids. Germline V lookup: CDR1 LGHDT, CDR2 YNNKEL (reference sequence). V lost 2 bases to trimming and J lost 0 bases, with 11 bases between them. CDR3 protein: CASSQLAGTSYNEQFF. Here the CDR3 DNA reads TGTGCCAGCAGCCAACTGGCGGGGACCTCCTACAATGAGCAGTTCTTC.

This clonotype was detected only a few times. The chain uses TRBV7-2 and TRBJ2-1, with D hard to call. The CDR3 is made up of 15 amino acids. Trimming took off 0 bases at V and 6 bases at J, with 12 bases between the two ends. Germline V gene sequence: CDR1 SGHTA, CDR2 FQGNSA. CDR3 coding DNA: TGTGCCAGCAGCTTAGCCGCGGACCCTCGCAATGAGCAGTTCTTC. Protein product: CASSLAADPRNEQFF.

This clonotype was observed many times. V usage is TRBV29-1 and J usage is TRBJ2-2, with 10 bases matching TRBD1. Germline values: CDR1 SQVTM, CDR2 ANQGSEA. This CDR3 comprises 15 residues. The V gene end was trimmed by 4 bases and the J gene end by 7 bases; junction bases not matched to a gene: 9. CDR3: CSVGDRGDRIGELFF. CDR3 nucleotide sequence: TGCAGCGTTGGGGACAGGGGAGATCGGATCGGGGAGCTGTTTTTT.

The chain has TRBV30 and TRBJ2-1; no reliable D call. Between the trimmed V and J ends, which lost 0 bases and 7 bases, there was a span of 7 bases. Germline V gene lookup returns CDR1 GTSNPN and CDR2 SVGIG (reference sequence). This CDR3 has 12 residues. For the CDR3, the DNA is TGTGCCTGGAGTGTCAGGAGAAATGAGCAGTTCTTC. Its protein is CAWSVRRNEQFF.

The chain has TRBV6-1 and TRBJ2-2; 7 bases are shared with TRBD2. The germline CDR1 and CDR2 sequences are MNHNS and SASEGT. J was trimmed by 7 bases and V by 7 bases; bases with no gene match: 12. The CDR3 covers 15 residues. CDR3 region: CASKKIAGAGGELFF. CDR3 in DNA: TGTGCCAGCAAAAAGATTGCGGGAGCCGGCGGGGAGCTGTTTTTT.

The chain has TRBV6-5 and TRBJ1-4; TRBD1 matches at 9 bases. Trimming at V came to 4 bases and at J to 8 bases, leaving 11 bases not matched to a gene. The CDR3 loop spans 16 amino acids. Germline CDR1 and CDR2: MNHEY and SVGAGI. CDR3 in amino acids: CASSSLAGTGLEKLFF. The DNA for the CDR3 is TGTGCCAGCAGTTCCTTAGCCGGGACAGGGCTAGAAAAACTGTTTTTT.

This clonotype came up many times. The chain employs TRBV12-3 or TRBV12-4 and TRBJ1-1; D unclear. The CDR3 is 13 residues long. Trimming left V 5 bases short and J 0 bases short, with 7 bases between. CDR3 nucleotides: TGTGCCAGCAGTCCGGCGGTGAACACTGAAGCTTTCTTT. Amino acid sequence: CASSPAVNTEAFF.

The chain employs TRBV19 and TRBJ2-2; D is uncertain. Per the germline V gene, CDR1 is LNHDA and CDR2 is SQIVND (reference sequence). The CDR3 spans 16 residues. Trimming pared 7 bases from V and 0 bases from J, leaving 15 bases between. This CDR3 reads CASTNLAISNTGELFF. The CDR3, as DNA: TGTGCCAGTACCAATCTGGCCATTTCGAACACCGGGGAGCTGTTTTTT.

This clonotype turned up a few times. The chain is built from TRBV6-1 and TRBJ2-1, with D possibly called TRBD1 or TRBD2 (5 bases each). CDR1 is MNHNS and CDR2 is SASEGT in the germline V gene. The CDR3 has 15 amino acids. V lost 4 bases, J lost 2 bases, and 12 bases lay in between. The chain's CDR3 is CASSARGSPYNEQFF. CDR3 sequence (DNA): TGTGCCAGCAGTGCCCGGGGCAGCCCCTACAATGAGCAGTTCTTC.

This clonotype was recorded many times. The V gene is TRBV3-1, the J gene TRBJ2-2; no firm D call. Looked up from germline, CDR1 is LGHDT and CDR2 is YNNKEL (reference sequence). This CDR3 spans 13 amino acids. The V end was cut by 1 base, the J end by 6 bases, with 6 bases between. CDR3: CASSQAKAGELFF. The CDR3 DNA reads as TGTGCCAGCAGCCAAGCAAAGGCCGGGGAGCTGTTTTTT. The complete variable domain, with remaining parts taken from reference TRBV3-1 and TRBJ2-2, reads DTAVSQTPKYLVTQMGNDKSIKCEQNLGHDTMYWYKQDSKKFLKIMFSYNNKELIINETVPNRFSPKSPDKAHLNLHINSLELGDSAVYFCASSQAKAGELFFGEGSRLTVL.

The chain recombines TRBV19 with TRBJ2-2, with 9 bases that match TRBD1. The CDR3 loop spans 15 amino acids. Losses at the gene ends were 4 bases for V and 5 bases for J; bases not matched to a gene: 5. Germline V gene data show CDR1 as LNHDA and CDR2 as SQIVND (reference sequence). In nucleotides, the CDR3 is TGTGCCAGTAGTAGCCCGACAGGGGGAACCGGGGAGCTGTTTTTT. It yields the protein CASSSPTGGTGELFF. Using reference TRBV19 and TRBJ2-2 for the parts outside the CDR3, the full variable domain is DGGITQSPKYLFRKEGQNVTLSCEQNLNHDAMYWYRQDPGQGLRLIYYSQIVNDFQKGDIAEGYSVSREKKESFPLTVTSAQKNPTAFYLCASSSPTGGTGELFFGEGSRLTVL.

The J gene is TRBJ2-7, the V gene TRBV5-1; 7 bases map to TRBD1. This CDR3 spans 18 amino acids. The J segment lost 0 bases and the V segment lost 0 bases, leaving 12 bases of the junction unmatched. Germline loops: CDR1 SGHRS, CDR2 YFSETQ. CDR3 sequence (DNA): TGCGCCAGCAGCTTGGACCGCTTAACAGGGGAGAGCTCCTACGAGCAGTACTTC. Its protein product is CASSLDRLTGESSYEQYF.

J is TRBJ1-1 and V is TRBV6-5, with TRBD1 matching over 10 bases. Germline-derived CDR1 and CDR2 are MNHEY and SVGAGI. The CDR3 runs 14 residues. V lost 4 bases to trimming and J lost 4 bases; unmatched junction nucleotides: 3. CDR3 region: CASSLDRGTTEAFF. The CDR3 region has the DNA TGTGCCAGCAGTTTGGACAGGGGGACCACTGAAGCTTTCTTT.

The V call is TRBV5-1, the J call TRBJ1-2, with D perhaps matching TRBD1 (5 bases). Trimming stripped 4 bases from V and 5 bases from J, with 12 bases between. Germline V gene lookup returns CDR1 SGHRS and CDR2 YFSETQ. This CDR3 has 13 amino acids. The CDR3 region has the DNA TGCGCCAGCAGCCGGGACGAGTGGTATGGCTACACCTTC. This codes for CASSRDEWYGYTF. The full variable domain, rest sourced from reference TRBV5-1 and TRBJ1-2, is KAGVTQTPRYLIKTRGQQVTLSCSPISGHRSVSWYQQTPGQGLQFLFEYFSETQRNKGNFPGRFSGRQFSNSRSEMNVSTLELGDSALYLCASSRDEWYGYTFGSGTRLTVV.

In its sample, this clonotype was seen many times. The chain combines TRBV14 with TRBJ2-1; 8 nucleotides line up with TRBD2. CDR1 and CDR2 (germline): SGHDN, FVKESK. The CDR3 runs 18 residues. Trimming removed 0 bases from V and 4 bases from J; junction bases left unmatched: 11. CDR3 sequence reads: CASSQDPRRGAVYNEQFF. CDR3 sequence (DNA): TGTGCCAGCAGCCAAGATCCAAGGCGGGGGGCAGTATACAATGAGCAGTTCTTC.

V is TRBV6-1 and J is TRBJ1-1, with a possible D match to TRBD1 (5 bases). This CDR3 spans 14 amino acids. V was shortened by 7 bases and J by 5 bases, with 17 bases between the two germline ends. The germline CDR1 and CDR2 sequences are MNHNS and SASEGT. CDR3 bases: TGTGCCAGCAATCCAACCGCAGGGAGGACTGAAGCTTTCTTT. This gives the protein CASNPTAGRTEAFF.

This clonotype has just a few counts. The chain has TRBV4-1 and TRBJ2-7; the match to TRBD2 covers 11 bases. In germline, CDR1 is MGHRA, CDR2 YSYEKL. With 3 bases clipped from V and 0 bases from J, the junction kept 19 bases outside the gene matches. This CDR3 contains 21 residues. Here the CDR3 DNA reads TGCGCCAGCAGCCAGAGTGATTTCGGGACTAGCGGATTTTCCGCCTCCTACGAGCAGTACTTC. Protein sequence: CASSQSDFGTSGFSASYEQYF.